This TCR beta chain is from a study of blood T cells in healthy people across ages. V lost 5 bases and J lost 3; bases outside the gene matches: 7. Germline V CDR1 and CDR2: KGHDR, SFDVKD. CDR3 length equals 15 residues. Sample-barcoded 5' priming and a J-beta primer mix drove a second PCR of 7 to 11 cycles. Using its own MiXCR run on the 5' RACE reads, TCRdb lists one record per CDR3 protein. The sample yields some 700,000 distinct CDR3 sequences, approximately 22% seen once. Peripheral blood, approximately 10 milliliters per donor, was collected. This TCR was sampled from a man in his 70s in good health. V usage is TRBV24-1 and J usage is TRBJ2-5, with 8 bases aligning to TRBD2. The sequencing input was blood. CDR3 coding DNA: TGTGCCACCAGTGGAGGCGGGAGGATAAAAGAGACCCAGTACTTC. Translated, it gives CATSGGGRIKETQYF.